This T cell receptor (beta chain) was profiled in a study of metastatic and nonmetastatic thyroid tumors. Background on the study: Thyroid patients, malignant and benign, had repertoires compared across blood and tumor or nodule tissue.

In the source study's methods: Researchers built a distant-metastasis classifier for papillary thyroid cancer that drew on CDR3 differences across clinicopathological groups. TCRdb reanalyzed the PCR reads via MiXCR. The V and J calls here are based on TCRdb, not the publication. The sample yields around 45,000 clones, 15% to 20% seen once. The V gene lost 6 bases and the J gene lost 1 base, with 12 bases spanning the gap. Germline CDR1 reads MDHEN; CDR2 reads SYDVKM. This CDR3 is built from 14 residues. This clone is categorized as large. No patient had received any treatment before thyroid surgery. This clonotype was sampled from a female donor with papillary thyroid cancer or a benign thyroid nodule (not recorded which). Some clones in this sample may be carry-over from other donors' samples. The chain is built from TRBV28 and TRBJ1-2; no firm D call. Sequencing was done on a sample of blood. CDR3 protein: CASSGLPHNYGYTF. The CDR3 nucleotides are TGTGCCAGCAGCGGACTTCCTCATAACTATGGCTACACCTTC.